This is a list of T cell receptor beta chains from one sample in a study of blood T cell repertoires in COVID-19. The assay was immunoSEQ multiplex PCR, and TCRdb's table has in-frame clones only and misses some. The table has about 350,000 clones, approximately 86% seen once; the top ten hold 9.9%. Sequenced material: peripheral blood. These receptors came from a young man with COVID-19, enrolled during active disease. Each CDR3 is given with its conserved first and last residue. D genes are given only for firm matches. A clone size is listed for some rows: how often the clone was seen (once, few, many), or a class if it is expanded.

j_call d_call v_call cdr3_length clone_size cdr3_aa cdr3_nt
TRBJ1-1 . TRBV9 13 few CASSQAGDTEAFF TGTGCCAGCAGCCAAGCAGGTGATACTGAAGCTTTCTTT
TRBJ2-3 . TRBV27 17 once CASTNIIGDFSGDTQYF TGTGCCAGCACTAATATCATCGGGGACTTCTCGGGAGATACGCAGTATTTT
TRBJ2-7 TRBD2 TRBV5-1 15 . CASSLGIAGNYEQYF TGCGCCAGCAGCTTGGGGATAGCGGGGAACTACGAGCAGTACTTC
TRBJ2-3 TRBD1 TRBV11-3 16 . CASSLGWTGLTDTQYF TGTGCCAGCAGCTTAGGTTGGACAGGGCTGACAGATACGCAGTATTTT
TRBJ1-4 TRBD1 TRBV27 15 . CASRDAGTAMEKLFF TGTGCCAGCAGAGACGCCGGGACAGCGATGGAAAAACTGTTTTTT
TRBJ1-1 . TRBV6-2/TRBV6-3 12 . CASSIRGTEAFF TGTGCCAGCAGCATACGAGGAACTGAAGCTTTCTTT
TRBJ2-3 TRBD2 TRBV28 18 . CASSSSGTSGWGTDTQYF TGTGCCAGCAGTTCCTCCGGGACTAGCGGGTGGGGCACAGATACGCAGTATTTT
TRBJ2-5 TRBD2 TRBV27 18 . CASSLMGLAGVNQETQYF TGTGCCAGCAGCCTCATGGGACTAGCGGGAGTAAACCAAGAGACCCAGTACTTC
TRBJ2-7 . TRBV5-1 15 once CASSPRTGVTSEQYF TGCGCCAGCAGCCCTCGCACGGGGGTCACCTCCGAGCAGTACTTC
TRBJ1-3 TRBD1 TRBV7-9 17 . CASSSRDRRHSGNTIYF TGTGCCAGCAGCTCCCGGGACAGGCGGCACTCTGGAAACACCATATATTTT
TRBJ2-5 TRBD2 TRBV5-1 17 . CASSTLRSGRVSETQYF TGCGCCAGCAGCACTCTTCGTAGCGGGAGGGTATCGGAGACCCAGTACTTC
TRBJ1-4 TRBD1 TRBV25-1 15 . CASSATRDSREKLFF TGTGCCAGCAGTGCGACTCGGGACAGTCGTGAAAAACTGTTTTTT
TRBJ1-2 TRBD1 TRBV7-9 16 few CASSLGVTGGADGYTF TGTGCCAGCAGCTTAGGCGTTACAGGGGGCGCCGATGGCTACACCTTC
TRBJ2-3 TRBD1 TRBV9 15 once CASSVERGLGDTQYF TGTGCCAGCAGCGTAGAAAGGGGGCTTGGGGATACGCAGTATTTT
TRBJ2-3 . TRBV11-2 15 . CASSLVGHPTDTQYF TGTGCCAGCAGCCTGGTGGGACATCCCACAGATACGCAGTATTTT
TRBJ1-5 . TRBV7-2 16 . CASSLGAQALNQPQHF TGTGCCAGCAGCTTAGGAGCACAGGCACTCAATCAGCCCCAGCATTTT
TRBJ1-1 TRBD1 TRBV28 15 . CASSFPDRANTEAFF TGTGCCAGCAGTTTCCCGGACAGGGCGAACACTGAAGCTTTCTTT
TRBJ2-5 . TRBV19 15 . CASTLGGGPQETQYF TGTGCCAGTACCCTGGGCGGAGGGCCCCAAGAGACCCAGTACTTC
TRBJ1-3 . TRBV27 15 . CASSRLGYSGNTIYF TGTGCCAGCAGCCGTCTGGGCTACTCTGGAAACACCATATATTTT
TRBJ1-5 . TRBV6-2/TRBV6-3 14 . CASSYSNVRQPQHF TGTGCCAGCAGTTACTCAAACGTGAGACAGCCCCAGCATTTT
TRBJ2-1 TRBD2 TRBV7-2 18 . CASSGRTSGRARFNEQFF TGTGCCAGCAGCGGTAGGACTAGCGGGAGGGCCCGCTTCAATGAGCAGTTCTTC
TRBJ2-7 TRBD1 TRBV19 14 . CASRRDRGAYEQYF TGTGCCAGTCGCCGCGACAGGGGAGCCTACGAGCAGTACTTC
TRBJ1-4 TRBD1 TRBV18 17 once CASSPLDRGRDNEKLFF TGTGCCAGCTCACCGTTGGACAGGGGACGAGATAATGAAAAACTGTTTTTT
TRBJ2-7 TRBD2 TRBV19 15 . CASSIVAGVSYEQYF TGTGCCAGTAGTATAGTCGCGGGGGTCTCCTACGAGCAGTACTTC
TRBJ1-2 . TRBV3-1/TRBV3-2 15 . CASSLGVGLSDGYTF TGTGCCAGCAGCCTAGGGGTAGGCCTGTCCGATGGCTACACCTTC
TRBJ2-1 TRBD2 TRBV27 15 . CASSSGTSIYNEQFF TGTGCCAGCAGTTCCGGGACTAGCATCTACAATGAGCAGTTCTTC